The 2 T cell receptor beta chains given below trace back to one sample, sequenced in a study of T cell repertoires in cytomegalovirus infection. TCRdb used MiXCR to reprocess the reads, holding one entry per CDR3 protein. The data hold roughly 76,000 distinct CDR3 sequences, with more than 3% observed a single time. Sequencing was done on a sample of PBMCs. Source of these receptors: a human donor in good health (CMV status not recorded). Some clones in this sample may be carry-over from other donors' samples.

This clonotype has at least ten counts. The chain employs TRBV15 and TRBJ1-5, with D possibly being TRBD1 (6 bases). Deletions cut 2 bases from V and 5 bases from J, with 25 bases between. Germline CDR1 reads LNHNV; CDR2 reads YYDKDF (reference sequence). The CDR3 runs to 19 residues. CDR3 loop: CATSRYQWQRQAMHQPQHF. The CDR3, as DNA: TGTGCCACCAGCAGATACCAATGGCAAAGACAGGCTATGCATCAGCCCCAGCATTTT.

This clonotype came up many times. The chain couples TRBV28 to TRBJ2-1; 11 nucleotides match TRBD1. Germline-derived CDR1 and CDR2 are MDHEN and SYDVKM. Germline trimming cut 6 bases from V and 9 bases from J; bases unmatched to any gene: 7. This CDR3 has 14 amino acids. The CDR3 is CASRRGQGVGEQFF. The CDR3, as DNA: TGTGCCAGCAGGAGGGGACAGGGGGTGGGTGAGCAGTTCTTC.